This record covers a single T cell receptor (beta chain). This record comes from a study of blood T cell repertoires in COVID-19. Study in general: The United States, Italy and Spain were the sources of the acute and convalescent COVID-19 samples. Sample material is recorded as cDNA or gDNA derived from T cells, B-cell-depleted T cells, or PBMCs.

CDR3 size: 18 residues. The germline V gene encodes CDR1 SEHNR and CDR2 FQNEAQ (reference sequence). The junction had 12 bases not matched to a gene; V was cut back by 5 bases and J by 3 bases. Sequencing was performed with immunoSEQ multiplex PCR; in TCRdb, only in-frame clones are kept and a portion is missing. The repertoire consists of roughly 39,000 clones, with 90% occurring once and the leading ten covering approximately 6%. Material for sequencing was peripheral blood. This chain links TRBV7-9 with TRBJ2-3, with TRBD2 matching over 12 bases. This TCR derives from a human donor in a cohort sampled during active COVID-19. The CDR3 bases are TGTGCCAGCAGCCCATATCGACTAGCGGGAGAAGCTACAGATACGCAGTATTTT. Translated, it gives CASSPYRLAGEATDTQYF.